This TCR beta chain was documented in a study of shared clonotypes between healthy human individuals. Per the germline V gene, CDR1 is SGHAT and CDR2 is FQNNGV. The CDR3 contains 16 residues. V shed 4 bases and J 9 bases; nucleotides not matched to a gene: 15. Only in-frame clones appear in the TCRdb table, and some are missing; sequencing was by immunoSEQ multiplex PCR. The sample holds about 1.5 million clones, approximately 98% seen once. General study points: An expected dependence of interdonor clonotype sharing on sequencing depth was noted.

As regards this clone: Its antigen is unidentified.

What was sequenced was naive CD4+ T cells sorted from blood. The subset: CD45RA+ positively selected. This receptor was identified in a young man in good health. V and J are TRBV11-2 and TRBJ2-4; 7 nucleotides agree with TRBD2. This chain's CDR3 is CASSSNLSGVWFIQYF. CDR3 DNA: TGTGCCAGCAGCTCGAATCTGAGCGGGGTCTGGTTCATTCAGTACTTC. The full variable domain, completed using reference TRBV11-2 and TRBJ2-4, is EAGVAQSPRYKIIEKRQSVAFWCNPISGHATLYWYQQILGQGPKLLIQFQNNGVVDDSQLPKDRFSAERLKGVDSTLKIQPAKLEDSAVYLCASSSNLSGVWFIQYFGAGTRLSVL.